This T cell receptor beta chain originates from a study of T cells in Graves' hyperthyroidism and ophthalmopathy. Amplification of TCR beta CDR3 regions used RNA as the template. HTBI primers drove first-round RT-PCR of the TCR CDR3. TCRdb independently ran MiXCR on the multiplex PCR reads; one entry per CDR3 protein. This sample has some 320,000 distinct CDR3 sequences, with around 15% found just once. V dropped 7 bases and J dropped 1 base, with 16 bases sitting between them. Germline V gene sequence: CDR1 MNHNS, CDR2 SASEGT. This CDR3 has 15 amino acids. This clonotype was seen many times. This chain links TRBV6-1 with TRBJ1-2, with D unclear. The material sequenced was blood. The receptor was derived from a woman between 40 and 55 years old with Graves' ophthalmopathy. The CDR3 DNA reads as TGTGCCAGCAACGCGCCACCTCTCCTTAACTATGGCTACACCTTC. Translated: CASNAPPLLNYGYTF.